Presented here are 28 T cell receptor beta chains from one specimen sequenced in a study of blood T cell repertoires in COVID-19 (TCRdb year 2020). Library preparation employed the immunoSEQ multiplex PCR assay. This immuneACCESS table, as held by TCRdb, lists in-frame sequences with V and J called but not all clones. Of the missing ones, under half trace to an unresolved V gene in checked studies; the others have no known cause. The sample table records almost 500,000 clones; approximately 86% of these occur just once. Of the sample, 8.3% is held by the ten largest clones. Source material: PBMCs or T cells enriched from blood (not recorded which). Source of these receptors: a woman aged 60-75 years who had recovered from COVID-19.

This clone was seen a handful of times. The rearrangement uses TRBV10-1 and TRBJ1-4; D possibly corresponds to TRBD1 (5 bases). Trimming stripped 0 bases from V and 0 bases from J, with 14 bases between. The CDR3 extends over 18 amino acids. Germline CDR1 and CDR2: WNHNN and SYGVQD (reference sequence). The CDR3 loop is CASSESSSGPATNEKLFF. In nucleotides, the CDR3 is TGCGCCAGCAGTGAGTCGAGCTCAGGGCCGGCAACTAATGAAAAACTGTTTTTT.

The V and J genes are TRBV6-5 and TRBJ2-3; D perhaps matches TRBD2 (6 bases). This CDR3 has 14 residues. The V gene lost 9 bases and the J gene lost 1 base, with 14 bases spanning the gap. Germline V gene lookup returns CDR1 MNHEY and CDR2 SVGAGI. In DNA form, the CDR3 reads TGTGCCAGTGAGGGGAGGAGCGGCACAGATACGCAGTATTTT. It is translated as CASEGRSGTDTQYF.

J is TRBJ1-2 and V is TRBV27, with 10 bases aligning to TRBD1. The germline V gene encodes CDR1 MNHEY and CDR2 SMNVEV (reference sequence). CDR3 length: 15 residues. V lost 3 bases, J lost 4 bases, and 5 bases stayed unmatched. The CDR3 spells CASSLGQGSPYGYTF. The CDR3 DNA reads as TGTGCCAGCAGTTTGGGACAGGGGTCGCCCTATGGCTACACCTTC.

The rearrangement uses TRBV4-1 and TRBJ2-7; possibly TRBD1 for D (5 bases). Germline loops: CDR1 MGHRA, CDR2 YSYEKL. The CDR3 sequence is 13 residues long. The V gene lost 9 bases and the J gene lost 0 bases, with 12 bases spanning the gap. CDR3 in DNA: TGCGCCAGTACAGGAGCAAACTCCTACGAGCAGTACGTC. Amino acid sequence: CASTGANSYEQYV.

This sequence joins TRBV3-1 (or the pseudogene TRBV3-2) and TRBJ1-5, with TRBD1 as a possible D gene (6 bases). The CDR3 has 15 amino acids. The V end lost 4 bases, the J end lost 1 base, and 11 bases lay between the germline ends. Germline assignment: CDR1 LGHDT and CDR2 YNNKEL (reference sequence). The CDR3 coding sequence is TGTGCCAGCAGCCGGGGGGGGCAAAGCAATCAGCCCCAGCATTTT. This gives the protein CASSRGGQSNQPQHF.

V usage is TRBV3-1 (or the pseudogene TRBV3-2) and J usage is TRBJ2-3; 11 positions agree with TRBD2. After removal of 4 bases from V and 8 bases from J, the junction contained 8 bases not matched to a gene. The germline V gene has CDR1 LGHDT and CDR2 YNNKEL (reference sequence). The CDR3 spans 15 residues. The chain's CDR3 is CASSPKGTSGFTQYF. CDR3 nucleotides: TGTGCCAGCAGCCCGAAAGGGACTAGCGGCTTTACGCAGTATTTT.

This chain links TRBV7-2 with TRBJ2-3; tentative D call: TRBD2 (5 bases). This CDR3 is 14 amino acids long. Germline-derived CDR1 and CDR2 are SGHTA and FQGNSA. Trimming took off 6 bases at V and 2 bases at J, with 12 bases between the two ends. The CDR3 sequence: CASRRLSSTDTQYF. CDR3 DNA sequence: TGTGCCAGCAGACGACTATCTTCCACAGATACGCAGTATTTT.

J is TRBJ2-3 and V is TRBV13; no clear D gene. From germline, CDR1 is PRHDT and CDR2 FYEKMQ (reference sequence). The V end was cut by 0 bases, the J end by 4 bases, with 5 bases between. CDR3 length: 13 residues. The CDR3 reads CASSLGAPDTQYF. The CDR3 bases are TGTGCCAGCAGCTTAGGGGCTCCAGATACGCAGTATTTT. The full variable domain, in which reference TRBV13 and TRBJ2-3 provide the parts outside the CDR3, is AAGVIQSPRHLIKEKRETATLKCYPIPRHDTVYWYQQGPGQDPQFLISFYEKMQSDKGSIPDRFSAQQFSDYHSELNMSSLELGDSALYFCASSLGAPDTQYFGPGTRLTVL.

The V gene is TRBV24-1, the J gene TRBJ2-3, with 13 bases lining up with TRBD2. CDR3 size: 16 residues. V shed 4 bases, J shed 4 bases, and the junction held 4 bases outside the gene matches. Germline V gene data show CDR1 as KGHDR and CDR2 as SFDVKD. The CDR3 sequence: CATSDRLAGGADTQYF. DNA of the CDR3: TGTGCCACCAGTGACCGACTAGCGGGAGGCGCAGATACGCAGTATTTT.

The sample holds one count of this clone. This chain connects TRBV2 to TRBJ2-1; 13 positions agree with TRBD2. This CDR3 spans 15 amino acids. With V trimmed by 5 bases and J by 5 bases, 3 bases remained unmatched. Looked up from germline, CDR1 is SNHLY and CDR2 is FYNNEI. This CDR3 is CASSKTSGGDNEQFF. The CDR3 nucleotides are TGTGCCAGCAGTAAAACTAGCGGGGGGGACAATGAGCAGTTCTTC.

J is TRBJ2-7 and V is TRBV2, with 8 positions matching TRBD2. V lost 6 bases, J lost 2 bases, and 9 bases stayed unmatched. Germline values: CDR1 SNHLY, CDR2 FYNNEI. This CDR3 is 15 amino acids long. The CDR3 DNA sequence: TGTGCCAGCAGCAAAGGGGCGGGGGGACCCTACGAGCAGTACGTC. Amino acid sequence: CASSKGAGGPYEQYV.

The V and J genes are TRBV27 and TRBJ2-2, with a possible D match to TRBD1 (8 bases). The CDR3 totals 17 residues. CDR1 is MNHEY, CDR2 SMNVEV, per germline (reference sequence). Trimming stripped 5 bases from V and 6 bases from J, with 22 bases between. The CDR3 loop reads CASSPIPRQGRAGELFF. The DNA for the CDR3 is TGTGCCAGCAGTCCTATCCCGAGACAGGGGAGGGCCGGGGAGCTGTTTTTT.

V usage is TRBV18 and J usage is TRBJ2-3; the match to TRBD2 covers 10 bases. Germline-derived CDR1 and CDR2 are KGHSH and LQKENI. CDR3 length: 16 residues. Unmatched junction bases numbered 11, after V lost 3 bases and J lost 8 bases. CDR3 DNA sequence: TGTGCCAGCTCACCCCCAGCGGGGGGGTCCATGGGTACGCAGTATTTT. Its translation: CASSPPAGGSMGTQYF.

V and J are TRBV7-9 and TRBJ1-1; tentative D call: TRBD1 (5 bases). The length of the CDR3 is 17 residues. The V end was cut by 5 bases, the J end by 4 bases, with 23 bases between. The germline gives CDR1 SEHNR, CDR2 FQNEAQ (reference sequence). The CDR3 loop is CASSPPHSRGGVTEAFF. CDR3 DNA sequence: TGTGCCAGCAGCCCCCCACACTCAAGGGGCGGGGTCACTGAAGCTTTCTTT.

The chain links TRBV6-5 to TRBJ2-3, with 9 bases identical to TRBD2. The V gene end was trimmed by 2 bases and the J gene end by 5 bases; junction bases not matched to a gene: 8. The CDR3 spans 16 residues. CDR1 and CDR2 (germline): MNHEY, SVGAGI. CDR3 bases: TGTGCCAGCAGTTACGGTGGCGGGGGGGCCAGAGATACGCAGTATTTT. Amino acids: CASSYGGGGARDTQYF.

This clone was recorded once. V gene TRBV15 combines with J gene TRBJ1-6, with D possibly matching TRBD1 (5 bases). Germline values: CDR1 LNHNV, CDR2 YYDKDF (reference sequence). Trimming left V 2 bases short and J 4 bases short, with 9 bases between. The CDR3 is 15 residues long. As DNA, the CDR3 is TGTGCCACCAGCAGATTACAGGAGTATAATTCACCCCTCCACTTT. Protein: CATSRLQEYNSPLHF.

CDR3 region: CALLAGQGPFGTGELFF. CDR3 sequence (DNA): TGTGCCCTACTGGCGGGACAGGGTCCTTTTGGGACCGGGGAGCTGTTTTTT. This chain joins TRBV21-1 and TRBJ2-2; the table's D call of TRBD1 was not tested on the DNA. TRBV21-1 is listed as a pseudogene. The CDR3 runs to 17 residues.

The chain combines TRBV3-1 (or the pseudogene TRBV3-2) with TRBJ1-2, with 8 bases fitting TRBD1. The CDR3 contains 15 residues. Per germline, CDR1 LGHDT and CDR2 YNNKEL (reference sequence). The trim removed 1 base at V and 4 bases at J, leaving 5 bases unmatched. In DNA, the CDR3 is TGTGCCAGCAGCCAAGGGGCAGGGGGCCTCTATGGCTACACCTTC. Protein product: CASSQGAGGLYGYTF.

The chain recombines TRBV9 with TRBJ2-2, with 8 bases lining up with TRBD1. Germline V CDR1 and CDR2: SGDLS, YYNGEE. CDR3 length: 18 amino acids. V lost 3 bases and J lost 5; bases outside the gene matches: 15. CDR3 sequence (DNA): TGTGCCAGCAGCGCAGTCGGGGCCGGGACAGGAGGGACCGGGGAGCTGTTTTTT. Translated, it gives CASSAVGAGTGGTGELFF.

Here the CDR3 reads CATSDPRTGGYGYTF. For the CDR3, the DNA is TGTGCCACCAGTGACCCAAGGACAGGGGGCTATGGCTACACCTTC. The chain links TRBV24-1 to TRBJ1-2, with 10 bases aligning to TRBD1. V lost 4 bases to trimming and J lost 4 bases; unmatched junction nucleotides: 5. This CDR3 contains 15 residues. The V gene's germline CDR1 is KGHDR and CDR2 SFDVKD.

This chain connects TRBV19 to TRBJ1-1; 9 nucleotides line up with TRBD1. The CDR3 has 14 amino acids. Germline trimming cut 5 bases from V and 5 bases from J; bases unmatched to any gene: 6. The V gene's germline CDR1 is LNHDA and CDR2 SQIVND (reference sequence). CDR3 bases: TGTGCCAGTAGTGGGGGACAGGGTGGTACTGAAGCTTTCTTT. This codes for CASSGGQGGTEAFF.

V and J are TRBV24-1 and TRBJ2-3; 10 positions agree with TRBD2. With 8 bases clipped from V and 2 bases from J, the junction kept 6 bases outside the gene matches. This CDR3 has 15 residues. Germline CDR1 is KGHDR and CDR2 is SFDVKD. DNA of the CDR3: TGTGCCACCATTACTACTAGCGGGAACACAGATACGCAGTATTTT. Protein sequence: CATITTSGNTDTQYF.

J is TRBJ1-1 and V is TRBV28; D may be TRBD1 (6 bases). V lost 1 base and J 10 bases, leaving 16 bases between the germline ends. The CDR3 length is 14 residues. Germline V gene lookup returns CDR1 MDHEN and CDR2 SYDVKM. The CDR3 DNA reads as TGTGCCAGCAGTTTATCCAGGGGTGGAGAGGTAGCTTTCTTT. Its translation: CASSLSRGGEVAFF. The full variable domain, its missing parts supplied by reference TRBV28 and TRBJ1-1, is DVKVTQSSRYLVKRTGEKVFLECVQDMDHENMFWYRQDPGLGLRLIYFSYDVKMKEKGDIPEGYSVSREKKERFSLILESASTNQTSMYLCASSLSRGGEVAFFGQGTRLTVV.

V usage is TRBV11-3 and J usage is TRBJ2-1, with D tentatively TRBD1 (7 bases). CDR1 is SGHNT and CDR2 is YENEEA in the germline V gene. The CDR3 loop spans 14 amino acids. Deletions cut 4 bases from V and 9 bases from J, with 16 bases between. CDR3 in amino acids: CASSSGGLGGEQFF. DNA for the CDR3: TGTGCCAGCAGCTCAGGGGGGTTGGGTGGTGAGCAGTTCTTC.

The CDR3 bases are TGTGCCAGCAAGGGGTGGGGAAACACCATATATTTT. It encodes CASKGWGNTIYF. The chain recombines TRBV2 with TRBJ1-3, with TRBD1 as a possible D gene (5 bases). V was cut by 7 bases and J by 4 bases, with 8 bases left in between. CDR1 and CDR2 from the germline V gene are SNHLY and FYNNEI. The CDR3 is 12 residues long. The complete variable domain, with remaining parts taken from reference TRBV2 and TRBJ1-3, reads EPEVTQTPSHQVTQMGQEVILRCVPISNHLYFYWYRQILGQKVEFLVSFYNNEISEKSEIFDDQFSVERPDGSNFTLKIRSTKLEDSAMYFCASKGWGNTIYFGEGSWLTVV.

This chain connects TRBV24-1 to TRBJ2-4; 8 bases agree with TRBD1. This CDR3 region has 14 residues. The V gene's germline CDR1 is KGHDR and CDR2 SFDVKD. J lost 7 bases, V lost 6 bases, and 7 bases had no gene match. The CDR3 bases are TGTGCCACCAGTTCCGGACAGGGCAAGAACATTCAGTACTTC. Encoded protein: CATSSGQGKNIQYF.

The chain combines TRBV6-5 with TRBJ1-6; 8 bases fit TRBD1. With 5 bases clipped from V and 5 bases from J, the junction kept 2 bases outside the gene matches. This CDR3 spans 14 amino acids. The germline V gene has CDR1 MNHEY and CDR2 SVGAGI. The CDR3 here is CASSRTGNNSPLHF. The CDR3 nucleotides read TGTGCCAGCAGTCGGACAGGGAATAATTCACCCCTCCACTTT.

The genes are TRBV10-2 and TRBJ1-2, with 8 bases matching TRBD1. This CDR3 comprises 12 residues. Germline V lookup: CDR1 WSHSY, CDR2 SAAADI. V lost 10 bases to trimming and J lost 4 bases; unmatched junction nucleotides: 5. The CDR3 region has the DNA TGCGCCACCTCGACAGGGGTCTATGGCTACACCTTC. It yields the protein CATSTGVYGYTF.